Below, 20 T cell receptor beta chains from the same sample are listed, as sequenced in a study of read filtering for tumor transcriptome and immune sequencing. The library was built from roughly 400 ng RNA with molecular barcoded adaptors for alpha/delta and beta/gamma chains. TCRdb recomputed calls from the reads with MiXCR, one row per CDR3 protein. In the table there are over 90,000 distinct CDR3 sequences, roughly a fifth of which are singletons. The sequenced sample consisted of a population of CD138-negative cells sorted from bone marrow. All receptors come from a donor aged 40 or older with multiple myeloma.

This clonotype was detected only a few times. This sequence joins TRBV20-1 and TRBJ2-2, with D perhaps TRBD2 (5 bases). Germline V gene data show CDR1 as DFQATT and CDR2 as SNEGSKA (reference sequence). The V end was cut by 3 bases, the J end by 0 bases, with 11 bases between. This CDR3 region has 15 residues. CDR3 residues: CSASSGGPNTGELFF. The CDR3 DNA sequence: TGCAGTGCTAGTTCTGGCGGGCCGAACACCGGGGAGCTGTTTTTT.

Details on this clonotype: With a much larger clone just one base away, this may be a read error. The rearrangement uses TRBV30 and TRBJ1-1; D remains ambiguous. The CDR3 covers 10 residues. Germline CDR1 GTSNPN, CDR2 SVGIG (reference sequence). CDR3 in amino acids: CAWQLTESFF. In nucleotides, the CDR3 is TGTGCCTGGCAGCTCACTGAATCTTTCTTT.

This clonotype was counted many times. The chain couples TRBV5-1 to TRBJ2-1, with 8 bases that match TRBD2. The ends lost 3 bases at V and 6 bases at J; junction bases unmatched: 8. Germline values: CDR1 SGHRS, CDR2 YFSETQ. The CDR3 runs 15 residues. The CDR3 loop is CASSSGGGNPNEQFF. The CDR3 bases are TGCGCCAGCAGCTCCGGCGGGGGGAACCCCAATGAGCAGTTCTTC.

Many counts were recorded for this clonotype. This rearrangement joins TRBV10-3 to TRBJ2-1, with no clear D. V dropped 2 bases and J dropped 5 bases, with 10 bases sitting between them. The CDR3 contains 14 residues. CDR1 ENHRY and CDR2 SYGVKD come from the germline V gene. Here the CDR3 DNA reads TGTGCCATCAGTGAGCCCCGGCGGAACAATGAGCAGTTCTTC. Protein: CAISEPRRNNEQFF.

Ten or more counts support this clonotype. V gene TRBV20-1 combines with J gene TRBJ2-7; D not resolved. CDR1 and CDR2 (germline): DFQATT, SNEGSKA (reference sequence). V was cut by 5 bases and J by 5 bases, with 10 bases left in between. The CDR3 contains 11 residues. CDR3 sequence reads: CSAGLDNEQYF. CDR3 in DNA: TGCAGTGCTGGCCTTGATAACGAGCAGTACTTC.

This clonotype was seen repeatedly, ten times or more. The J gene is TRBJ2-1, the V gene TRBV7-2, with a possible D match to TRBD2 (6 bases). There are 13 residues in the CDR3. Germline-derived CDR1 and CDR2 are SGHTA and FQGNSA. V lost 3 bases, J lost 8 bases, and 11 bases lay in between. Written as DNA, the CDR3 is TGTGCCAGCAGCTTGGGACTTAGAGATGAGCAGTTCTTC. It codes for CASSLGLRDEQFF.

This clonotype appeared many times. The chain's CDR3 is CASSSNPVREQFF. CDR3 coding DNA: TGTGCCAGCAGCTCGAACCCCGTTCGTGAGCAGTTCTTC. This sequence joins TRBV2 and TRBJ2-1; D is uncertain. Germline CDR1 and CDR2: SNHLY and FYNNEI. The CDR3 is 13 residues long. The V gene lost 6 bases and the J gene lost 9 bases, with 15 bases spanning the gap.

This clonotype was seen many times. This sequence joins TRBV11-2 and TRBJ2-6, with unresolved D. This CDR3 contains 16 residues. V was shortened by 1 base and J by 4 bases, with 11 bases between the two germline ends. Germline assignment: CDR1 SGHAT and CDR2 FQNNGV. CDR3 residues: CASSLVGSTGANVLTF. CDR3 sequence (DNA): TGTGCCAGCAGCTTAGTGGGTTCCACCGGGGCCAACGTCCTGACTTTC.

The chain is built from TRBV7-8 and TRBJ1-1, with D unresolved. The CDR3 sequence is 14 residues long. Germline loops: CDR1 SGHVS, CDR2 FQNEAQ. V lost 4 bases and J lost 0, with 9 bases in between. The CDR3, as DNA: TGTGCCAGCAGCTGGGAACAAATGAACACTGAAGCTTTCTTT. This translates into CASSWEQMNTEAFF.

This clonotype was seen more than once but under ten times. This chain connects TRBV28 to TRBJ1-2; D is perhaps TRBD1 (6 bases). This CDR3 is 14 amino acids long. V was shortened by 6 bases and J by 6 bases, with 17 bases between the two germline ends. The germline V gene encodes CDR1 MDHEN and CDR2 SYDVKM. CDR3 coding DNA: TGTGCCAGCAGCCAAGGGGGGGTTCTGAATGGCTACACCTTC. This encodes CASSQGGVLNGYTF.

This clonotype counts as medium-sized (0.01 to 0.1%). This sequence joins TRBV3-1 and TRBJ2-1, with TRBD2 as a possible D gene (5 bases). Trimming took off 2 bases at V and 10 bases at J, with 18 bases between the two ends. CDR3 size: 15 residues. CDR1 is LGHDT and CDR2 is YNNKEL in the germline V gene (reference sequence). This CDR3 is CASSQNYGSTGEQFF. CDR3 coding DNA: TGTGCCAGCAGCCAAAATTACGGCTCCACGGGAGAGCAGTTCTTC.

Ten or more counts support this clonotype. The chain's CDR3 is CASRGWSYGYTF. The CDR3 region has the DNA TGTGCCAGCAGGGGCTGGAGCTATGGCTACACCTTC. This rearrangement joins TRBV27 to TRBJ1-2; no clear D. The V end was cut by 6 bases, the J end by 4 bases, with 9 bases between. The CDR3 loop spans 12 amino acids. Germline V gene lookup returns CDR1 MNHEY and CDR2 SMNVEV (reference sequence).

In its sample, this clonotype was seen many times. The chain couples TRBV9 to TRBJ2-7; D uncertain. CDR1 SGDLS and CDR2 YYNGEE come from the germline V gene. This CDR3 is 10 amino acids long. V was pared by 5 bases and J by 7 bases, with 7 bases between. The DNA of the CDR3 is TGTGCCAGCAGGAGAGGAGAGCAGTACTTC. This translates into CASRRGEQYF.

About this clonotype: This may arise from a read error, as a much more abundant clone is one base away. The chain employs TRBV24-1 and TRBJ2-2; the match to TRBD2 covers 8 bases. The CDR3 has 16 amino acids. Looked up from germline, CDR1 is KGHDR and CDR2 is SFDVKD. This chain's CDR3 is CATSDYGGASTGERFF. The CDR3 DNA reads TGTGCCACCAGTGACTACGGGGGGGCGAGTACCGGGGAGCGGTTTTTT.

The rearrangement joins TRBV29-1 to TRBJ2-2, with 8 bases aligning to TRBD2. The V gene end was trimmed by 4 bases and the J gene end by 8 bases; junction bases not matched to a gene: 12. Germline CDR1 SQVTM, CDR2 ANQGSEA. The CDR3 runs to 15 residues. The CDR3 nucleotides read TGCAGCGTTGGCAGCGGGGGAGTCTTAGGGGGGGAGCTGTTTTTT. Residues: CSVGSGGVLGGELFF.

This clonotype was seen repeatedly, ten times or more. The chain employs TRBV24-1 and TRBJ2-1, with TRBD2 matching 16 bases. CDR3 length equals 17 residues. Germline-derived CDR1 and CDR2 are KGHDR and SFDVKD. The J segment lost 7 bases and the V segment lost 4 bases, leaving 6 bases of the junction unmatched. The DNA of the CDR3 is TGTGCCACCAGTGACCCGGGACTAGCGGGGGGGCGGAATGAGCAGTTCTTC. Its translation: CATSDPGLAGGRNEQFF.

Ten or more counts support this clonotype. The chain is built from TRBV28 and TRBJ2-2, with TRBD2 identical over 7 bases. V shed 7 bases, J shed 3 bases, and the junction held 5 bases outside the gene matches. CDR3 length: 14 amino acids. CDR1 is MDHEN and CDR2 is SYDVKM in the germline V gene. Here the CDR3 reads CASTWGRDTGELFF. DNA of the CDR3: TGTGCCAGCACTTGGGGGAGGGACACCGGGGAGCTGTTTTTT.

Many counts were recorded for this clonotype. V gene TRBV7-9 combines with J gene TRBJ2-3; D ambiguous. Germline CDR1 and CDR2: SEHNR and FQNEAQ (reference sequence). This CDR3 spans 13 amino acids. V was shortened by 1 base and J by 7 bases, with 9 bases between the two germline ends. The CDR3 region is CASSLVVDNTQYF. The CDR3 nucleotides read TGTGCCAGCAGCTTAGTGGTCGACAATACGCAGTATTTT.

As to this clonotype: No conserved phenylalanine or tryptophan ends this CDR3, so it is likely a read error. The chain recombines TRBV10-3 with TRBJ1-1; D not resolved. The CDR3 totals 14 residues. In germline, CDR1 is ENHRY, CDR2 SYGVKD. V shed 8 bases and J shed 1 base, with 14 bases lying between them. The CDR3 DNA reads TGTGCCATCTCGGAGGAGGCGAAGAACACTGAAGCTTTCCTT. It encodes CAISEEAKNTEAFL.

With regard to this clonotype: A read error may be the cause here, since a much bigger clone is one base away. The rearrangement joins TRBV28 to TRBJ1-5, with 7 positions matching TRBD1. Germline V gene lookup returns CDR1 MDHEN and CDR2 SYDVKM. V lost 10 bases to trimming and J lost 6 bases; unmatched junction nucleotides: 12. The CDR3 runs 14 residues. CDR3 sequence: CANLNRGRGQPQHF. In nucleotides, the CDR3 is TGTGCCAACCTAAACAGGGGAAGGGGTCAGCCCCAGCATTTT.